This TCR beta chain was captured in a study of OX40 agonist ivuxolimab in advanced cancers. Assay used: immunoSEQ multiplex PCR; TCRdb lists only in-frame clones, some missing. The sample shows 80,000 to 90,000 clones, about 81% of them seen only once. J gave up 4 bases and V 2 bases, and 3 bases lay outside the gene matches. Germline V gene data show CDR1 as LNHNV and CDR2 as YYDKDF (reference sequence). This CDR3 has 15 residues. The source of this sequence is an adult with an advanced solid tumor such as melanoma, head and neck, liver or kidney cancer. J is TRBJ2-4 and V is TRBV15, with 9 bases matching TRBD1. The source was CD4+ or CD8+ T cells sorted from blood, collected in a trial of the OX40 agonist ivuxolimab. The DNA for the CDR3 is TGTGCCACCAGCAGATCGGGACAGGGTAAAAACATTCAGTACTTC. Translated, it gives CATSRSGQGKNIQYF.